Listed here are 21 T cell receptor beta chains from one sample, sequenced in a study of cytomegalovirus exposure and HLA in healthy donors. This PCR relied on a set of 60 Vbeta primers and 13 Jbeta primers. The assay was immunoSEQ multiplex PCR, and TCRdb's table has in-frame clones only and misses some. The profile shows fewer than 150,000 clones, 82% of them singletons. Source material: PBMCs. Receptors were obtained from a woman between 18 and 30 years old in good health and CMV-seronegative.

The V gene is TRBV2, the J gene TRBJ2-5; 8 bases match TRBD2. Germline V CDR1 and CDR2: SNHLY, FYNNEI. The CDR3 runs to 15 residues. The junction had 10 bases not matched to a gene; V was cut back by 6 bases and J by 4 bases. The CDR3 bases are TGTGCCAGCAGACGAGAACTAGCGGACAGAGAGACCCAGTACTTC. Its protein is CASRRELADRETQYF.

CDR3 sequence (DNA): TGCGCCAGCCGGGGGACTAGCGGGAGTAATGAGCAGTTCTTC. This codes for CASRGTSGSNEQFF. The chain couples TRBV5-1 to TRBJ2-1; 14 nucleotides match TRBD2. Germline CDR1 SGHRS, CDR2 YFSETQ. V dropped 7 bases and J dropped 7; count of bases not matched to a gene: 4. CDR3 length: 14 amino acids.

This chain joins TRBV28 and TRBJ2-7, with D perhaps matching TRBD1 (6 bases). CDR1 and CDR2 (germline): MDHEN, SYDVKM. This CDR3 spans 15 amino acids. Trimming removed 6 bases at V and 3 bases at J, with 18 bases between. CDR3 residues: CASRGSGTYFYEQYF. The CDR3 bases are TGTGCCAGCAGGGGGTCCGGGACATACTTCTACGAGCAGTACTTC.

J is TRBJ1-2 and V is TRBV30, with D possibly TRBD1 on 6 matching bases. Germline V lookup: CDR1 GTSNPN, CDR2 SVGIG (reference sequence). CDR3 length: 16 residues. V was shortened by 3 bases and J by 0 bases, with 17 bases between the two germline ends. In DNA, the CDR3 is TGTGCCTGGAGCCGCTCCGGGACATATACTAACTATGGCTACACCTTC. It is translated as CAWSRSGTYTNYGYTF.

The chain is built from TRBV4-3 and TRBJ1-2, with D uncertain. V shed 0 bases and J shed 5 bases, with 13 bases lying between them. CDR1 is LGHNA and CDR2 is YSLEER in the germline V gene. The CDR3 is 15 residues long. The CDR3 DNA reads as TGCGCCAGCAGCCAAGATCCGCGACCTAGATATGGCTACACCTTC. This codes for CASSQDPRPRYGYTF.

The CDR3 region has the DNA TGTGCCAGCAGCTTAGGTGGTAGGGGCTACGAGCAGTACTTC. It yields the protein CASSLGGRGYEQYF. The genes are TRBV11-2 and TRBJ2-7; possibly TRBD1 for D (5 bases). The V end was cut by 1 base, the J end by 3 bases, with 10 bases between. CDR1 is SGHAT and CDR2 is FQNNGV in the germline V gene. The CDR3 covers 14 residues.

J is TRBJ1-1 and V is TRBV9; no definite D call. The length of the CDR3 is 13 residues. V dropped 0 bases and J dropped 5 bases, with 8 bases sitting between them. Germline V gives CDR1 SGDLS, CDR2 YYNGEE. The CDR3 reads CASSVAKRTEAFF. The CDR3 DNA reads as TGTGCCAGCAGCGTAGCTAAGAGGACTGAAGCTTTCTTT.

The rearrangement joins TRBV5-1 to TRBJ2-1, with TRBD1 as a possible D gene (6 bases). The V end was cut by 2 bases, the J end by 2 bases, with 11 bases between. This CDR3 contains 15 residues. CDR1 and CDR2 (germline): SGHRS, YFSETQ. The CDR3 reads CASSLTGFAYNEQFF. In DNA, the CDR3 is TGCGCCAGCAGCTTAACAGGGTTCGCCTACAATGAGCAGTTCTTC.

About this clone: Its ends do not fully match the called genes, so a read error is possible. This sequence joins TRBV7-7 and TRBJ2-5, with 10 nucleotides matching TRBD2. This CDR3 is built from 15 residues. Germline V gene sequence: CDR1 SSHAT, CDR2 FNYEAQ (reference sequence). CDR3 coding DNA: TGTGCTAGCAGCCCGGGACTAGCGAGGTCAGAGACCCAGTACTTC. Translating gives CASSPGLARSETQYF.

Note on this clone: Germline and junction disagree at one end, which may indicate a read error. The CDR3 DNA reads TGCGCCAGCAGCTGGGGACTCTCCCACGAGCAGTACTTC. Translated: CASSWGLSHEQYF. The rearrangement uses TRBV5-1 and TRBJ2-7; D is possibly TRBD2 (6 bases). The CDR3 contains 13 residues. CDR1 and CDR2 from the germline V gene are SGHRS and YFSETQ.

CDR3 DNA: TGCGCCAGCAGCCAAGATGGAGATCCTGGGACTGAAGCTTTCTTT. It codes for CASSQDGDPGTEAFF. This chain links TRBV4-3 with TRBJ1-1, with D unresolved. Trimming cost V 0 bases and J 5 bases, with 13 bases left between them. Germline V gene data show CDR1 as LGHNA and CDR2 as YSLEER. The CDR3 runs to 15 residues.

The chain links TRBV9 to TRBJ1-1; 8 bases align to TRBD1. V lost 3 bases, J lost 1 base, and 8 bases stayed unmatched. The germline V gene has CDR1 SGDLS and CDR2 YYNGEE. CDR3 length equals 16 residues. The CDR3 sequence is CASSARGRTTNTEAFF. The CDR3 DNA is TGTGCCAGCAGCGCCAGGGGGCGAACTACGAACACTGAAGCTTTCTTT.

V usage is TRBV7-2 and J usage is TRBJ1-5, with D hard to call. The CDR3 consists of 14 residues. Trimming pared 5 bases from V and 5 bases from J, leaving 13 bases between. From germline, CDR1 is SGHTA and CDR2 FQGNSA. The CDR3 region has the DNA TGTGCCAGCAGCGCGATCGGTCCTTATCAGCCCCAGCATTTT. Translated: CASSAIGPYQPQHF.

This chain joins TRBV28 and TRBJ1-2; D is unresolved. V was cut by 3 bases and J by 8 bases, with 10 bases left in between. Germline V gives CDR1 MDHEN, CDR2 SYDVKM. This CDR3 is built from 12 residues. CDR3 sequence reads: CASSLRHIGYTF. CDR3 DNA sequence: TGTGCCAGCAGTTTGCGACATATAGGCTACACCTTC.

The chain recombines TRBV6-6 with TRBJ2-2; 8 nucleotides agree with TRBD1. Germline V lookup: CDR1 MNHNY, CDR2 SVGAGI (reference sequence). With 5 bases clipped from V and 4 bases from J, the junction kept 6 bases outside the gene matches. The CDR3 has 15 residues. CDR3 sequence: CASSPRGQGTGELFF. The DNA for the CDR3 is TGTGCCAGCAGTCCCAGGGGGCAAGGCACCGGGGAGCTGTTTTTT.

The CDR3 DNA is TGTGCCAGCAGTGAGACGACTGGTTATTACAATGAGCAGTTCTTC. It specifies CASSETTGYYNEQFF. The chain employs TRBV6-1 and TRBJ2-1, with D hard to call. Germline V gives CDR1 MNHNS, CDR2 SASEGT. This CDR3 region has 15 residues. With 3 bases removed from V and 4 bases from J, the gap between germline ends came to 13 bases.

The V gene is TRBV7-8, the J gene TRBJ2-1; maybe TRBD2 (6 bases). Trimming cost V 1 base and J 9 bases, with 16 bases left between them. The length of the CDR3 is 15 residues. Germline V gene lookup returns CDR1 SGHVS and CDR2 FQNEAQ. CDR3: CASSLELVLGGEQFF. In nucleotides, the CDR3 is TGTGCCAGCAGCTTAGAGTTGGTCTTGGGGGGTGAGCAGTTCTTC.

The chain uses TRBV10-3 and TRBJ2-2; D possibly corresponds to TRBD1 (7 bases). CDR3 length: 17 amino acids. V was clipped by 0 bases and J by 0 bases, with 11 bases between them. Germline values: CDR1 ENHRY, CDR2 SYGVKD. This chain's CDR3 is CAISESWRGPNTGELFF. The CDR3 DNA sequence: TGTGCCATCAGTGAGTCGTGGAGGGGGCCGAACACCGGGGAGCTGTTTTTT.

The genes are TRBV6-1 and TRBJ1-5; maybe TRBD1 (6 bases). The V end lost 6 bases, the J end lost 4 bases, and 16 bases lay between the germline ends. CDR3 length: 15 amino acids. Germline-derived CDR1 and CDR2 are MNHNS and SASEGT. The CDR3 protein is CASRPPGHQNQPQHF. The CDR3 DNA reads TGTGCCAGCAGGCCTCCGGGACACCAAAATCAGCCCCAGCATTTT.

This sequence joins TRBV5-1 and TRBJ1-2, with 7 positions matching TRBD1. With 3 bases clipped from V and 6 bases from J, the junction kept 2 bases outside the gene matches. Germline CDR1 SGHRS, CDR2 YFSETQ. CDR3 length: 12 amino acids. CDR3: CASSSDRDGYTF. Here the CDR3 DNA reads TGCGCCAGCAGCTCTGACAGGGATGGCTACACCTTC. Looking up the rest from reference TRBV5-1 and TRBJ1-2 gives the full variable domain: KAGVTQTPRYLIKTRGQQVTLSCSPISGHRSVSWYQQTPGQGLQFLFEYFSETQRNKGNFPGRFSGRQFSNSRSEMNVSTLELGDSALYLCASSSDRDGYTFGSGTRLTVV.

The chain combines TRBV6-1 with TRBJ2-2; 9 positions agree with TRBD1. CDR1 and CDR2 (germline): MNHNS, SASEGT. The V gene end was trimmed by 5 bases and the J gene end by 5 bases; junction bases not matched to a gene: 6. The CDR3 has 15 amino acids. CDR3 region: CASSRDRVTTGELFF. The CDR3 region has the DNA TGTGCCAGCAGTAGGGACAGGGTTACAACCGGGGAGCTGTTTTTT.